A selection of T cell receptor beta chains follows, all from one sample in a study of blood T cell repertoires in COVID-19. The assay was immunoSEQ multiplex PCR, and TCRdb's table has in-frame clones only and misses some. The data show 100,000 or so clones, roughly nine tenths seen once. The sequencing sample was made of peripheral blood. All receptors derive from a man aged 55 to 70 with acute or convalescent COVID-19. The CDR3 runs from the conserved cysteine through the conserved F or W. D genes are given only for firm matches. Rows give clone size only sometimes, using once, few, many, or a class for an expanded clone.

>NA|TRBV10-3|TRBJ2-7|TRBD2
TGTGCCATCAGAGGACTAGCGGGAGAAGGCTACGAGCAGTACTTC
CAIRGLAGEGYEQYF
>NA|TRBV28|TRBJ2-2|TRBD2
TGTGCCAGCAGTCGAGCGGGACTCCGCACCGGGGAGCTGTTTTTT
CASSRAGLRTGELFF
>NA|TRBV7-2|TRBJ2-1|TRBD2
TGTGCCAGCGCGCTGGGAGCGGGAGTCGGAGAGCAGTTCTTC
CASALGAGVGEQFF
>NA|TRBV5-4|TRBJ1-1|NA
TGTGCCAGTGCAAGGGGAAACACTGAAGCTTTCTTT
CASARGNTEAFF
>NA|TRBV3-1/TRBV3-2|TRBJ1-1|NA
TGTGCCAGCAGCCACGTCCAGGCGAACACTGAAGCTTTCTTT
CASSHVQANTEAFF
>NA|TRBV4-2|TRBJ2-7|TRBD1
TGTGCCAGCAGCCAAAGGACAGGGGACGAGCAGTACTTC
CASSQRTGDEQYF
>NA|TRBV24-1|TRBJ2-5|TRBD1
TGTGCCACCAGTGAACGCCGACAGGGAGAAGAGACCCAGTACTTC
CATSERRQGEETQYF
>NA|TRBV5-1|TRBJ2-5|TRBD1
TGCGCCAGCAGCTTCACAGGGGAAGAGACCCAGTACTTC
CASSFTGEETQYF
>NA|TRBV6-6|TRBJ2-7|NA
TGTGCCAGCAGTCCCCCCCGCGGAGGGACCTACGAGCAGTACTTC
CASSPPRGGTYEQYF
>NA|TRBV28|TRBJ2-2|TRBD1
TGTGCCAGCAGTGCCCAGGGGGACACCGGGGAGCTGTTTTTT
CASSAQGDTGELFF
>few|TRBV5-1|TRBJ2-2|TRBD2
TGCGCCAGCAGCGTGACTAGCGGGAACACCGGGGAGCTGTTTTTT
CASSVTSGNTGELFF
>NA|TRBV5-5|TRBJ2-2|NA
TGTGCCAGCAGCCGGACAGCGAACACCGGGGAGCTGTTTTTT
CASSRTANTGELFF
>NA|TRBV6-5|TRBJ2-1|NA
TGTGCCAGCAGACCCAGGGTCGGAAGGTACAATGAGCAGTTCTTC
CASRPRVGRYNEQFF
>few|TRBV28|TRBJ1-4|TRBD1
TGTGCCAGCAGTCCTCCGGGACAGGGAGGAGAAAAACTGTTTTTT
CASSPPGQGGEKLFF